A single sample gave rise to the 26 T cell receptor beta chains below, sequenced in a study of shared clonotypes between healthy human individuals. Sequencing used immunoSEQ multiplex PCR; TCRdb keeps in-frame clones, though not all of them. In the table there are over 300,000 clones, roughly 84% of which are singletons. Specimen: memory CD8+ T cells sorted from blood. Subset described: CD45RO+ cells pooled with CCR7-negative TemRA cells. The receptors come from a man between 18 and 29 years old in good health.

V and J are TRBV25-1 and TRBJ2-7, with TRBD2 matching over 8 bases. This CDR3 comprises 16 residues. V gave up 1 base and J gave up 7 bases; unmatched junction bases: 12. Germline CDR1 reads MGHDK; CDR2 reads SYGVNS. Here the CDR3 reads CASSESAAGVTTEQYF. The CDR3 bases are TGTGCCAGCAGTGAATCGGCAGCGGGAGTCACCACTGAGCAGTACTTC.

Comment on this clone: Other nucleotide sequences from this sample produce the same CDR3. V gene TRBV10-2 combines with J gene TRBJ2-7; D not resolved. The V end lost 6 bases, the J end lost 0 bases, and 3 bases lay between the germline ends. From germline, CDR1 is WSHSY and CDR2 SAAADI. The CDR3 loop spans 11 amino acids. CDR3 in amino acids: CASSASYEQYF. The DNA of the CDR3 is TGCGCCAGCAGCGCCTCCTACGAGCAGTACTTC.

This clone was detected a few times. The rearrangement uses TRBV2 and TRBJ2-1; 13 positions agree with TRBD2. After removal of 2 bases from V and 3 bases from J, the junction contained 4 bases not matched to a gene. From germline, CDR1 is SNHLY and CDR2 FYNNEI. The CDR3 contains 17 residues. The CDR3 bases are TGTGCCAGCAGTGAATGGACTAGCGGGAGTGTCTACAATGAGCAGTTCTTC. This encodes CASSEWTSGSVYNEQFF.

The V call is TRBV12-5, the J call TRBJ1-2; D not certain. The V gene lost 4 bases and the J gene lost 0 bases, with 9 bases spanning the gap. The CDR3 loop spans 14 amino acids. Germline CDR1 LGHNT, CDR2 FRNRAP. The CDR3 DNA follows: TGTGCTAGTGGTTCTACAGCGACTAACTATGGCTACACCTTC. It is translated as CASGSTATNYGYTF.

This chain joins TRBV14 and TRBJ2-5, with 9 nucleotides matching TRBD1. The V and J ends lost 0 bases and 9 bases, in that order; junction bases with no gene match: 11. Germline-derived CDR1 and CDR2 are SGHDN and FVKESK. CDR3 length: 16 residues. CDR3: CASSQDIGTGTMAQYF. The DNA for the CDR3 is TGTGCCAGCAGCCAAGATATCGGGACAGGGACTATGGCCCAGTACTTC. Filled out from reference TRBV14 and TRBJ2-5, the complete variable domain reads EAGVTQFPSHSVIEKGQTVTLRCDPISGHDNLYWYRRVMGKEIKFLLHFVKESKQDESGMPNNRFLAERTGGTYSTLKVQPAELEDSGVYFCASSQDIGTGTMAQYFGPGTRLLVL.

The genes are TRBV4-1 and TRBJ1-1; D remains ambiguous. CDR1 is MGHRA and CDR2 is YSYEKL in the germline V gene. This CDR3 is 15 amino acids long. With 0 bases removed from V and 0 bases from J, the gap between germline ends came to 8 bases. CDR3 in amino acids: CASSQDLFMNTEAFF. CDR3 nucleotide sequence: TGCGCCAGCAGCCAAGATCTGTTTATGAACACTGAAGCTTTCTTT.

The rearrangement links TRBV9 to TRBJ2-2; 10 positions agree with TRBD2. The CDR3 spans 17 residues. Trimming at V came to 0 bases and at J to 4 bases, leaving 6 bases not matched to a gene. CDR1 and CDR2 from the germline V gene are SGDLS and YYNGEE. CDR3 sequence: CASSVVAGGPPTGELFF. The CDR3 nucleotides read TGTGCCAGCAGCGTAGTAGCGGGAGGCCCACCCACCGGGGAGCTGTTTTTT.

The chain carries TRBV4-3 and TRBJ2-7, with D possibly matching TRBD2 (5 bases). V gave up 0 bases and J gave up 3 bases, with 12 bases separating them. The CDR3 is 15 residues long. Germline CDR1 is LGHNA and CDR2 is YSLEER. The CDR3, as DNA: TGCGCCAGCAGCCAAGATCGGGGAAACGTCTACGAGCAGTACTTC. It translates to CASSQDRGNVYEQYF.

V usage is TRBV27 and J usage is TRBJ1-2, with TRBD1 identical over 7 bases. The V gene's germline CDR1 is MNHEY and CDR2 SMNVEV (reference sequence). The CDR3 totals 15 residues. Trimming at V came to 8 bases and at J to 3 bases, leaving 12 bases not matched to a gene. CDR3 nucleotide sequence: TGTGCCAGCTCGCCGTGGGCAGGGGGAGACTATGGCTACACCTTC. This translates into CASSPWAGGDYGYTF.

V gene TRBV10-3 combines with J gene TRBJ2-1; TRBD1 or TRBD2 may be the D gene (5 bases each). The germline CDR1 and CDR2 sequences are ENHRY and SYGVKD. The CDR3 sequence is 16 residues long. V was clipped by 0 bases and J by 13 bases, with 22 bases between them. The CDR3 here is CAISESVSGDEGGQFF. The CDR3 DNA is TGTGCCATCAGTGAGTCGGTTTCCGGGGACGAAGGTGGACAGTTCTTC.

This chain connects TRBV4-1 to TRBJ1-3, with a weak D call TRBD1 (5 bases). Trimming shortened V by 0 bases and J by 0 bases, and 6 bases separated the two germline ends. The CDR3 runs 15 residues. From germline, CDR1 is MGHRA and CDR2 YSYEKL. CDR3 protein: CASSQEQVSGNTIYF. CDR3 bases: TGCGCCAGCAGCCAAGAACAGGTCTCTGGAAACACCATATATTTT.

CDR3 DNA sequence: TGTGCCAGCAGCTCGTGGGATAGCGACCCCTACGAGCAGTACTTC. Encoded protein: CASSSWDSDPYEQYF. This rearrangement joins TRBV13 to TRBJ2-7; D possibly corresponds to TRBD2 (5 bases). Trimming shortened V by 4 bases and J by 2 bases, and 15 bases separated the two germline ends. The V gene's germline CDR1 is PRHDT and CDR2 FYEKMQ (reference sequence). The CDR3 contains 15 residues. Full variable domain (remainder filled in from reference TRBV13 and TRBJ2-7): AAGVIQSPRHLIKEKRETATLKCYPIPRHDTVYWYQQGPGQDPQFLISFYEKMQSDKGSIPDRFSAQQFSDYHSELNMSSLELGDSALYFCASSSWDSDPYEQYFGPGTRLTVT.

The rearrangement links TRBV2 to TRBJ2-7, with a tentative D call TRBD1 (6 bases). V lost 10 bases and J 5 bases, leaving 18 bases between the germline ends. CDR1 and CDR2 from the germline V gene are SNHLY and FYNNEI. The CDR3 is made up of 13 amino acids. CDR3 bases: TGTGCCACCTTAGGACAGCTCCCCCACGAGCAGTACTTC. Translated, it gives CATLGQLPHEQYF.

Here the CDR3 reads CASSVTGTLDGYTF. The CDR3 nucleotides read TGTGCCAGCAGTGTTACCGGGACGCTTGATGGCTACACCTTC. The chain employs TRBV6-1 and TRBJ1-2, with D maybe TRBD1 (5 bases). V was trimmed by 4 bases and J by 6 bases, leaving 15 bases between them. The germline V gene has CDR1 MNHNS and CDR2 SASEGT. The CDR3 is 14 amino acids.

The chain employs TRBV7-6 and TRBJ2-1; 7 bases map to TRBD2. The germline V gene encodes CDR1 SGHVS and CDR2 FNYEAQ. CDR3 length: 13 residues. J gave up 5 bases and V 5 bases, and 3 bases lay outside the gene matches. CDR3 protein: CASSPTSHNEQFF. CDR3 bases: TGTGCCAGCAGCCCGACTAGCCACAATGAGCAGTTCTTC.

This sequence joins TRBV9 and TRBJ2-3, with 8 bases lining up with TRBD1. Per germline, CDR1 SGDLS and CDR2 YYNGEE. This CDR3 has 15 residues. J lost 3 bases, V lost 3 bases, and 6 bases had no gene match. The CDR3 DNA reads as TGTGCCAGCAGCGCAGGACAGGGTGGTACAGATACGCAGTATTTT. It translates to CASSAGQGGTDTQYF.

The chain employs TRBV5-1 and TRBJ2-7, with a possible D match to TRBD2 (6 bases). The CDR3 is 19 residues long. V dropped 0 bases and J dropped 2 bases, with 24 bases sitting between them. Germline assignment: CDR1 SGHRS and CDR2 YFSETQ. The CDR3 loop is CASSLAPRRDAGRAYEQYF. CDR3 DNA sequence: TGCGCCAGCAGCTTGGCCCCAAGGAGGGACGCCGGGCGAGCCTACGAGCAGTACTTC.

The table lists this clone with many counts. CDR3 DNA sequence: TGCGCCAGCAGCCAACGAACAGGGGGCTTAAACGAGCAGTACTTC. Protein product: CASSQRTGGLNEQYF. This chain uses TRBV4-3 with TRBJ2-7; 9 positions match TRBD1. Germline V gene data show CDR1 as LGHNA and CDR2 as YSLEER. The CDR3 has 15 residues. Losses at the gene ends were 2 bases for V and 5 bases for J; bases not matched to a gene: 7.

The CDR3 DNA follows: TGTGCCAGCAGCACAGACGGGGGGCACGGCTACACCTTC. It codes for CASSTDGGHGYTF. The chain uses TRBV11-1 and TRBJ1-2; D is perhaps TRBD1 (6 bases). Trimming stripped 5 bases from V and 8 bases from J, with 15 bases between. The CDR3 runs to 13 residues. CDR1 is SGHAT and CDR2 is FQDESV in the germline V gene (reference sequence). Together with reference TRBV11-1 and TRBJ1-2, the CDR3 gives the full variable domain: EAEVAQSPRYKITEKSQAVAFWCDPISGHATLYWYRQILGQGPELLVQFQDESVVDDSQLPKDRFSAERLKGVDSTLKIQPAELGDSAMYLCASSTDGGHGYTFGSGTRLTVV.

The chain combines TRBV5-6 with TRBJ1-2; 8 positions agree with TRBD1. V shed 3 bases, J shed 4 bases, and the junction held 5 bases outside the gene matches. Germline V gene sequence: CDR1 SGHDT, CDR2 YYEEEE. The CDR3 contains 14 residues. This chain's CDR3 is CASSSPDRVYGYTF. CDR3 DNA sequence: TGTGCCAGCAGCTCGCCGGACAGGGTCTATGGCTACACCTTC.

This chain links TRBV28 with TRBJ2-3; TRBD1 is a possible D gene (6 bases). V lost 3 bases to trimming and J lost 0 bases, with 16 bases between them. Germline V gene data show CDR1 as MDHEN and CDR2 as SYDVKM. This CDR3 has 17 residues. CDR3 loop: CASSFPTRGQSTDTQYF. The CDR3 DNA reads as TGTGCCAGCAGTTTCCCTACCCGGGGACAAAGCACAGATACGCAGTATTTT. Full variable domain (remainder filled in from reference TRBV28 and TRBJ2-3): DVKVTQSSRYLVKRTGEKVFLECVQDMDHENMFWYRQDPGLGLRLIYFSYDVKMKEKGDIPEGYSVSREKKERFSLILESASTNQTSMYLCASSFPTRGQSTDTQYFGPGTRLTVL.

The chain links TRBV27 to TRBJ2-7; D not certain. Trimming shortened V by 5 bases and J by 3 bases, and 14 bases separated the two germline ends. This CDR3 region has 14 residues. Germline V gene lookup returns CDR1 MNHEY and CDR2 SMNVEV (reference sequence). DNA of the CDR3: TGTGCCAGCAGTGCTAGTGGTAATTTCTACGAGCAGTACTTC. Protein product: CASSASGNFYEQYF.

V is TRBV13 and J is TRBJ1-4; a weak D match, TRBD1 (5 bases). V was shortened by 3 bases and J by 3 bases, with 11 bases between the two germline ends. Germline V gene sequence: CDR1 PRHDT, CDR2 FYEKMQ (reference sequence). This CDR3 is built from 15 residues. CDR3 in amino acids: CASSFVGGANEKLFF. The CDR3 bases are TGTGCCAGCAGCTTCGTGGGAGGGGCTAATGAAAAACTGTTTTTT.

The chain links TRBV12-5 to TRBJ2-3; D gene ambiguous. This CDR3 spans 16 amino acids. Germline lookup yields CDR1 LGHNT and CDR2 FRNRAP. Trimming removed 6 bases at V and 2 bases at J, with 18 bases between. DNA of the CDR3: TGTGCTAGTGGGTCAGGAGCGCGGCCGACCACAGATACGCAGTATTTT. Protein: CASGSGARPTTDTQYF.

The V gene is TRBV5-1, the J gene TRBJ2-7; D not certain. Trimming took 1 base from V and 0 from J, leaving 11 bases between them. Germline values: CDR1 SGHRS, CDR2 YFSETQ. The CDR3 totals 15 residues. In DNA, the CDR3 is TGCGCCAGCAGCTTGACGGCTTACGGCTCCTACGAGCAGTACTTC. Translation gives CASSLTAYGSYEQYF.

J is TRBJ2-5 and V is TRBV13; possible D gene TRBD2, 5 bases. The germline CDR1 and CDR2 sequences are PRHDT and FYEKMQ (reference sequence). Trimming took off 5 bases at V and 5 bases at J, with 12 bases between the two ends. CDR3 length: 13 residues. This CDR3 reads CASSTRDPETQYF. The CDR3 DNA is TGTGCCAGCAGCACTAGGGATCCGGAGACCCAGTACTTC.